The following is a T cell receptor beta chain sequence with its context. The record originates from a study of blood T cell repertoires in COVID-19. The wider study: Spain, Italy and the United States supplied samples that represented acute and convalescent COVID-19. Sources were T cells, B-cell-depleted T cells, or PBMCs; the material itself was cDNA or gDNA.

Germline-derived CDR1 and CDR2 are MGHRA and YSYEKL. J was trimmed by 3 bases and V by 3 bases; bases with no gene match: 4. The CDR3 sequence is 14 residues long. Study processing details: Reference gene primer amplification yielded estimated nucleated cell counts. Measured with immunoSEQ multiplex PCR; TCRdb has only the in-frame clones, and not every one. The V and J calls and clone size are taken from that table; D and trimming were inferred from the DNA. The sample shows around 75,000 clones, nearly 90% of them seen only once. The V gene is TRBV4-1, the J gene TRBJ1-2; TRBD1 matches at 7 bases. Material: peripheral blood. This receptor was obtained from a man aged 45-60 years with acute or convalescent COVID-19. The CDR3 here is CASSQRQGYYGYTF. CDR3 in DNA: TGCGCCAGCAGCCAGAGACAGGGATACTATGGCTACACCTTC.